These T cell receptor beta chains were read from a single sample in a study of blood T cell repertoires in COVID-19. The assay was immunoSEQ multiplex PCR, and TCRdb's table has in-frame clones only and misses some. The repertoire holds approximately 210,000 clones, with less than 85% as singletons. Input material: peripheral blood. The receptor source for this set is a woman older than 75 with acute or convalescent COVID-19. The conserved cysteine and the conserved F or W are not part of the CDR3 here. Fields, in order: J gene, V gene, clone size, CDR3 protein. A clone size is listed for some rows: how often the clone was seen (once, few, many), or a class if it is expanded.

>TRBJ2-7|TRBV28|NA
ASRIPTGGRYEQY
>TRBJ1-2|TRBV7-9|NA
ASSQAGGYGYT
>TRBJ1-1|TRBV6-5|NA
ASSRLDRSPEAF
>TRBJ1-5|TRBV20-1|NA
SASGVRSGGIRWGQPQH
>TRBJ1-2|TRBV7-3|NA
ASSLEGTASGGYGYT
>TRBJ2-1|TRBV25-1|NA
ASSEQQGAYNEQF
>TRBJ1-6|TRBV18|NA
ASSPTGGSNSPLH
>TRBJ1-5|TRBV27|NA
ASSPEWGVAQPQH
>TRBJ2-3|TRBV2|NA
ASSRQYTQY
>TRBJ2-5|TRBV6-1|NA
ASSDSETQY
>TRBJ1-2|TRBV4-2|NA
ASSQVGATGIRSYGYT
>TRBJ2-7|TRBV19|NA
ASSAHRGTYEQY
>TRBJ2-3|TRBV19|once
ASTETGTLGDTQY
>TRBJ1-2|TRBV7-2|NA
ASSLTGVAGRVYGYT
>TRBJ1-5|TRBV3-1/TRBV3-2|NA
ASSLDREQPQH
>TRBJ2-1|TRBV4-3|NA
ASSQDSGLVTYNEQF
>TRBJ2-2|TRBV7-2|NA
ASSLGPGAGELF
>TRBJ2-3|TRBV3-1/TRBV3-2|NA
ASRNSGGGDTQY
>TRBJ2-7|TRBV3-1/TRBV3-2|NA
ASSLRDSVTYEQY
>TRBJ1-2|TRBV7-2|NA
ASSLVGGAGRDGYT
>TRBJ2-2|TRBV19|NA
ASSRLAGANTGELF
>TRBJ2-2|TRBV5-4|NA
ASSLVGTNTGELF
>TRBJ1-1|TRBV28|NA
ASSLARLGAF
>TRBJ1-5|TRBV12-5|NA
ASGWGTRSNQPQH
>TRBJ1-5|TRBV27|NA
ASRPGAGTGSSPQH
>TRBJ2-5|TRBV19|NA
ASSASKEETQY
>TRBJ1-2|TRBV2|NA
ASSWTGYGYT
>TRBJ1-2|TRBV5-4|NA
ASSQRTNRRGYT
>TRBJ1-1|TRBV7-2|many
ASSLGQGDTEAF
>TRBJ1-2|TRBV2|NA
ASSRDSNYGYT
>TRBJ1-2|TRBV7-9|NA
ASSELQGAIGGYT
>TRBJ1-2|TRBV27|NA
ASSPVGSRPNYGYT
>TRBJ1-2|TRBV20-1|once
SADRGGGYT
>TRBJ1-1|TRBV19|NA
ASAGVVDTEAF
>TRBJ2-3|TRBV6-1|NA
ASSEAGGSTDTQY
>TRBJ1-1|TRBV10-3|NA
AISGGQGNTEAF
>TRBJ1-2|TRBV10-3|NA
ASGGKPSNYGYT
>TRBJ1-4|TRBV19|NA
ASRWSHTRNEKLF
>TRBJ1-1|TRBV18|once
ASSPGSATRLSAEAF
>TRBJ1-1|TRBV11-2|NA
ASSLGAGALNTEAF
>TRBJ2-3|TRBV5-1|NA
ASRAGTGSSDTQY
>TRBJ1-1|TRBV12-5|few
ASGLVIDTEAF
>TRBJ2-3|TRBV19|NA
ASGEGGTDTQY
>TRBJ2-3|TRBV5-6|NA
ASSLVAGARGDTQY
>TRBJ2-1|TRBV4-2|NA
ASSQDPTNRREQF
>TRBJ1-6|TRBV7-2|NA
ASSLGQGGYNSPLH
>TRBJ1-6|TRBV11-2|NA
ASSRTGADNSPLH
>TRBJ1-2|TRBV9|once
ASSVDASGDLGYT